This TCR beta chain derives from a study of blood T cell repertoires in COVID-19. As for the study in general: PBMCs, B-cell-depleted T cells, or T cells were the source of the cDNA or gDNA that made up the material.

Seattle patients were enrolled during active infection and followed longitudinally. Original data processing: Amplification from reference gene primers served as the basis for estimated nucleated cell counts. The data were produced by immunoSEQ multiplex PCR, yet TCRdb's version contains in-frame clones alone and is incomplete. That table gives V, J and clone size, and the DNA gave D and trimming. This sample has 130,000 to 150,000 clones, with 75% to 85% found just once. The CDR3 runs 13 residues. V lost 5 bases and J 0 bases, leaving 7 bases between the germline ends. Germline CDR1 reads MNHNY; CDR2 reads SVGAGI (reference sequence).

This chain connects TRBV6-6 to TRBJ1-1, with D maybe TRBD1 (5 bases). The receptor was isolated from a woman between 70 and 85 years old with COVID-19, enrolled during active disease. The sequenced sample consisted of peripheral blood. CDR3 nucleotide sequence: TGTGCCAGCAGTCGGACACTGAACACTGAAGCTTTCTTT. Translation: CASSRTLNTEAFF.